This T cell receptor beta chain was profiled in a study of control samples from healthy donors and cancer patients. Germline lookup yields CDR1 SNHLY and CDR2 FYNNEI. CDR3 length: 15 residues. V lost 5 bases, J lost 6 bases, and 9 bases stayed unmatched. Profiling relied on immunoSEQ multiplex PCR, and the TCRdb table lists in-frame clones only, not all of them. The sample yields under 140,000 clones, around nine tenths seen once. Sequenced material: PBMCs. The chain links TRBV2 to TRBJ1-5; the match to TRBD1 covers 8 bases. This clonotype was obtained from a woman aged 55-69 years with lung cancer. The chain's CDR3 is CASSTRTGGAQPQHF. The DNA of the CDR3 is TGTGCCAGCAGTACCCGAACAGGGGGGGCTCAGCCCCAGCATTTT.